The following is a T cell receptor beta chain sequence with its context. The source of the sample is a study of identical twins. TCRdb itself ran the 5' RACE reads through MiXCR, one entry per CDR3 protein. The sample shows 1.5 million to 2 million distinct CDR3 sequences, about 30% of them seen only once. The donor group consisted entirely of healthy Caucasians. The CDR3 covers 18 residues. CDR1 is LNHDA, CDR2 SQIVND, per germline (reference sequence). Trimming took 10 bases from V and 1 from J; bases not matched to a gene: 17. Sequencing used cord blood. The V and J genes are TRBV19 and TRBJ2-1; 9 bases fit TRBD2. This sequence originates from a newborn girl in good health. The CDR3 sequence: CATSQLRTTSGSYNEQFF. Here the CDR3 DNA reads TGTGCCACCTCGCAACTCCGGACGACTAGCGGATCCTACAATGAGCAGTTCTTC.